This TCR beta chain comes out of a study of shared clonotypes between healthy human individuals. Once extracted for a subset, genomic DNA was divided evenly among several immunoSEQ plates. Measured with immunoSEQ multiplex PCR; TCRdb has only the in-frame clones, and not every one. The repertoire has under 1,100,000 clones, more than 75% of them found once; the top ten carry 0.5% to 0.65%. The ends were cut back, 2 bases at V and 7 bases at J, with 14 bases in the middle. The CDR3 is 14 amino acids. Germline V CDR1 and CDR2: KGHSH, LQKENI. The origin of this receptor is a man younger than 35 in good health. Some clones in this sample may be carry-over from other donors' samples. The chain has TRBV18 and TRBJ1-2; D is perhaps TRBD1 (5 bases). Sequencing input: memory CD4+ T cells from PBMCs. Subset defined: CD45RA-negative fraction. This CDR3 is CASSPGQKRLGYTF. CDR3 bases: TGTGCCAGCTCACCAGGACAAAAAAGGCTTGGCTACACCTTC.